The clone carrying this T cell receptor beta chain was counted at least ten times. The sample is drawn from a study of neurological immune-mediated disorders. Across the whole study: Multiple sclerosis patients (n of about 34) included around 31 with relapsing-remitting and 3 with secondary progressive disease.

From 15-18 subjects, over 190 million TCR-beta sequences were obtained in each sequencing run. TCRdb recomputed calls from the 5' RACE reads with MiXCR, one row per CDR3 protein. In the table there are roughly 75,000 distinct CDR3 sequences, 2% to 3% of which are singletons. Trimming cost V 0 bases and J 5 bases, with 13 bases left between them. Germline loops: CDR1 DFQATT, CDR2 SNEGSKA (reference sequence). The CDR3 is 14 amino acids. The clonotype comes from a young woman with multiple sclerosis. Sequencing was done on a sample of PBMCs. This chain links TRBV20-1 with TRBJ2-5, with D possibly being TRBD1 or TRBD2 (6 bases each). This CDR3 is CSARDFGGLETQYF. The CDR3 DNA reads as TGCAGTGCTAGAGATTTTGGGGGGCTTGAGACCCAGTACTTC.